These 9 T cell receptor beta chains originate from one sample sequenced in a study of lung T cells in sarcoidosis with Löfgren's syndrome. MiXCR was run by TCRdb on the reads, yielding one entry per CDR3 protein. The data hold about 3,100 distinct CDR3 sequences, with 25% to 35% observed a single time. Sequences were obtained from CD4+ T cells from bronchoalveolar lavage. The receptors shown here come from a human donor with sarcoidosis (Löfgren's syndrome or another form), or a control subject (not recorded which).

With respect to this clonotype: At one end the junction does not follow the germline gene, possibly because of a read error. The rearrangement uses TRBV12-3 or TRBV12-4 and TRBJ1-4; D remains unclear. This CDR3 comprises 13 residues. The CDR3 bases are TGTGCCAGCTCTGGCAACGACTATGAAAAACTGCTTTTT. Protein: CASSGNDYEKLLF.

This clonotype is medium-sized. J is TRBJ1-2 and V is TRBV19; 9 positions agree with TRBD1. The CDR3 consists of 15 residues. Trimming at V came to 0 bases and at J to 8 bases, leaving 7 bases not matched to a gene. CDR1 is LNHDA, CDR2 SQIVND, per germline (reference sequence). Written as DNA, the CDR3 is TGTGCCAGTAGTATAGAGCCGACAGGGGGGCGAGGCTACACCTTC. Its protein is CASSIEPTGGRGYTF.

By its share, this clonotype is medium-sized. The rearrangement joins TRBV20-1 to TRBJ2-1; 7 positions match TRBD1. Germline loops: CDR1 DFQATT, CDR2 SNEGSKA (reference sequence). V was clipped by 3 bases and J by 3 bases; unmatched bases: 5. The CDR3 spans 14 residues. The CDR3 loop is CSARGAGGYNEQFF. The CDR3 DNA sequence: TGCAGTGCTAGGGGTGCAGGGGGCTACAATGAGCAGTTCTTC.

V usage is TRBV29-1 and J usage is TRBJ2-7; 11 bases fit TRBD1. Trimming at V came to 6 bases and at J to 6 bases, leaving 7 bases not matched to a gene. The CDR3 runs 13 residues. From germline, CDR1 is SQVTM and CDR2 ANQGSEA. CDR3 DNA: TGCAGCGTACGGACAGGGGGCAGTTTCGAGCAGTACTTC. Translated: CSVRTGGSFEQYF.

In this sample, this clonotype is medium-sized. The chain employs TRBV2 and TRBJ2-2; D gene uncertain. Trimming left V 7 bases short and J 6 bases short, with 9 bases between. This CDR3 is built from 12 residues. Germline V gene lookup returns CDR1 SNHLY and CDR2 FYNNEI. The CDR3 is CASNLNAGELFF. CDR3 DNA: TGTGCCAGCAATCTAAACGCCGGGGAGCTGTTTTTT.

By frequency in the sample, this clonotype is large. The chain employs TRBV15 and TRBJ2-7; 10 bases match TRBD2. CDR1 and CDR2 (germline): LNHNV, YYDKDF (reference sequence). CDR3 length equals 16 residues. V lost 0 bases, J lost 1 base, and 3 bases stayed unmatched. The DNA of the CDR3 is TGTGCCACCAGCAGAGAACTAGCGGGGTATTCCTACGAGCAGTACTTC. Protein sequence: CATSRELAGYSYEQYF.

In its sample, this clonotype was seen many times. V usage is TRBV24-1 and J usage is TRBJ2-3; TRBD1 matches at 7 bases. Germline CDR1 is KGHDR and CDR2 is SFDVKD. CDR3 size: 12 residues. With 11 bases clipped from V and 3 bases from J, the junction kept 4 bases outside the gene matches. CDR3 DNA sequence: TGTGCCATCGGGACAGATACAGATACGCAGTATTTT. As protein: CAIGTDTDTQYF.

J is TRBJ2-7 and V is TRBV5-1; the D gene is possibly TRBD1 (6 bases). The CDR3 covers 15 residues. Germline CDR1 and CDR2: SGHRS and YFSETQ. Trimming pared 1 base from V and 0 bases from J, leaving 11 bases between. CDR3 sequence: CASSLNGGPSYEQYF. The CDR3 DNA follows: TGCGCCAGCAGCTTGAATGGGGGCCCCTCCTACGAGCAGTACTTC.

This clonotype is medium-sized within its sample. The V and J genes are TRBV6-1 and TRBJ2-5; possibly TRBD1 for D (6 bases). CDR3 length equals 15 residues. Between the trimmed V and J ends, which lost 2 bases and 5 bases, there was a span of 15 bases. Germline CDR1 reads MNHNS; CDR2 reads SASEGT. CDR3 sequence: CASSEMRGSVETQYF. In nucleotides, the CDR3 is TGTGCCAGCAGTGAAATGAGGGGGTCCGTCGAGACCCAGTACTTC.